This T cell receptor beta chain was captured by sequencing in a study of cytomegalovirus exposure and HLA in healthy donors. Study overall: HLA-typed donors contributed about 85 million unique TCRs, which were held in an early data release.

Amplification used 60 Vbeta primers and 13 Jbeta primers. Profiled with immunoSEQ multiplex PCR; TCRdb holds only in-frame clones, not every one. In the table there are roughly 120,000 clones, approximately 72% of which are singletons. V was pared by 6 bases and J by 5 bases, with 10 bases between. Germline CDR1 is DFQATT and CDR2 is SNEGSKA (reference sequence). The CDR3 runs 11 residues. Points on this clone: The antigen is not known. Other DNA variants within this sample encode the same CDR3.

Study outcomes and limitations: Data from an earlier analysis indicated that most TCR beta V segments were productive either about 87% or about 30% of the time. There were some V segments, including TRBV6-2 and TRBV6-3, excluded as indistinguishable. The study labeled under 200 TCR beta chains cytomegalovirus-associated.

The TCR sequence derives from a woman between 40 and 55 years old in good health and CMV-seropositive. The chain couples TRBV20-1 to TRBJ1-1; no clear D gene. The material sequenced was PBMCs. CDR3 residues: CSAPPRTEAFF. Here the CDR3 DNA reads TGCAGTGCCCCGCCCAGGACTGAAGCTTTCTTT.